This record concerns one TCR beta chain sequence. Its antigen is still unknown. This specimen comes from a study of OX40 agonist ivuxolimab in advanced cancers. Study results and limitations: Some patients without response likewise showed low normalized clonal expansion.

The method was immunoSEQ multiplex PCR; TCRdb's version includes in-frame clones alone and lacks a portion of them. The table lists more than 40,000 clones, 88% of them singletons, with roughly 8% in the top ten. The germline CDR1 and CDR2 sequences are MNHEY and SVGAGI. V was cut by 5 bases and J by 2 bases, with 13 bases left in between. The CDR3 covers 14 residues. The sequence was collected from an adult with an advanced solid tumor such as melanoma, head and neck, liver or kidney cancer. The rearrangement joins TRBV6-5 to TRBJ2-7; D not certain. Source: CD4+ or CD8+ T cells sorted from blood, taken in a trial of the OX40 agonist ivuxolimab. In DNA form, the CDR3 reads TGTGCCAGCAGTCGGGTTCTATCCACCTACGAGCAGTACTTC. Its translation: CASSRVLSTYEQYF.